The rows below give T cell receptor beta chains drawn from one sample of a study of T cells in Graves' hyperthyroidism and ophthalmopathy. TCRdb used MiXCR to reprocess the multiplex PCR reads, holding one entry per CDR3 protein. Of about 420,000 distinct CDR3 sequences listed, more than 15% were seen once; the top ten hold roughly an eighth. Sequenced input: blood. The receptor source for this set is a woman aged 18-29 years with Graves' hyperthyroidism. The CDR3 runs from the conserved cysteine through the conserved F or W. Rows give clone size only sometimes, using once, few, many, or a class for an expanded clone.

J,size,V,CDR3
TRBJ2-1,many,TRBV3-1,CASSPPGLARGNEQFF
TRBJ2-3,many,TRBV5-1,CASSLIGTALSTDTQYF
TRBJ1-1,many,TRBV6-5,CASSYSTRLSAEAFF
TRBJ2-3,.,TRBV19,CASSQGRRETDTQYF
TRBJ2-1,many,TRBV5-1,CASSPGVTINEQFF
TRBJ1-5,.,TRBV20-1,CSASGNSNQPQHF
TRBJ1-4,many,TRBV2,CASTREVGEKLFF
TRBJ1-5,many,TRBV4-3,CASSQSSTGGGEPQHF
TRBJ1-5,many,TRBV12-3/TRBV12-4,CASSFFTGGIDQPQHF
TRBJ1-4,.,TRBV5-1,CASSDPDRNNEKLFF
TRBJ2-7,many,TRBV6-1,CASQIQRGLSYEQYF
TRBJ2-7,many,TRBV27,CASTISGTSPYEQYF
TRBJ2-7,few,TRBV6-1,CASSEALPPYEQYF
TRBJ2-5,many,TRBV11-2,CASSFVGYQETQYF
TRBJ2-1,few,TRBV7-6,CASSLGTSKFF
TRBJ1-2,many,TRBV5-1,CASSLDGERRGYTF
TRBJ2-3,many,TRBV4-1,CASSHPGASGGSADTQYF
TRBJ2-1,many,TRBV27,CASSLSNTLAGEQFF
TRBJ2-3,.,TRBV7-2,CASSLLAGGPIDTQYF
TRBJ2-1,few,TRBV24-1,CATSGTSGSLGEQFF
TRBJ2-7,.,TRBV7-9,CASSPQGLAGRLGQYF
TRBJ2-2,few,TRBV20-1,CSAIARPGELFF
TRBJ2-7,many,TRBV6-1,CASTPPGRSYEQYF
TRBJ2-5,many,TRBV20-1,CSPQRGAGAETQYF
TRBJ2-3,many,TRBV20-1,CSAREGGVGTDTQYF
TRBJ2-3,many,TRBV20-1,CSARHPKAPPTSGRTTDTQYF
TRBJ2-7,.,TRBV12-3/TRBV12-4,CASRKGGRAYEQYF
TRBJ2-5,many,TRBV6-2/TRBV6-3,CASSNGLAGVETQYF
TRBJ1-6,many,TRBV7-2,CASSRSVGQTSSYNSPLHF
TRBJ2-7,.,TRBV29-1,CSVEEMSGQGSHEQYF
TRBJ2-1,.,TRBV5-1,CASSQVGQSSYNEQFF
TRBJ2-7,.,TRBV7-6,CASSSLRGRSFHEQYF
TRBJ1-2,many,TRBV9,CASSPVPGSYGYTF
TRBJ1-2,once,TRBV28,CASSPPQGNRYTF
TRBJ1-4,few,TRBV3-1,CASSHIATDRANEKLFF
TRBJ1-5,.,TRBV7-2,CASSVTLDSSQPQHF
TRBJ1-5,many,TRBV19,CASKRDSSNQPQHF
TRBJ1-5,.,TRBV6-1,CATANGLGEGQPQHF
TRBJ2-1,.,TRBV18,CASSPRTSGHNEQFF
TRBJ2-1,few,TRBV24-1,CATSDLGWEDEQFF
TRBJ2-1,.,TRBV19,CASARGYNEQFF
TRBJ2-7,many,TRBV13,CASSPGQSYEQYF
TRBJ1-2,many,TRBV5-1,CASRLGTAGYTF
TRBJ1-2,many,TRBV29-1,CSVAGGGYGYTF
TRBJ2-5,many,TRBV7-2,CASSLGRRGGLQETQYF
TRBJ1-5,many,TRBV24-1,CATSDPGGRGHQPQHF